One sample yielded the 27 T cell receptor beta chains listed below, sequenced in a study of blood T cell repertoires in COVID-19. Sequenced by immunoSEQ multiplex PCR; TCRdb stores in-frame clones only, minus some. Counted here are 180,000 or so clones, 75% to 90% occurring once; the ten biggest clones make up 5.5% to 8%. Sequencing was performed on peripheral blood. Receptors were obtained from a woman between 40 and 55 years old with COVID-19, enrolled during active disease.

This clone was found a few times. This chain joins TRBV2 and TRBJ1-5; no firm D call. Trimming shortened V by 11 bases and J by 4 bases, and 15 bases separated the two germline ends. This CDR3 region has 13 residues. Per the germline V gene, CDR1 is SNHLY and CDR2 is FYNNEI. CDR3 sequence (DNA): TGTGCCGGAGTAAGAGAGCGGAATCAGCCCCAGCATTTT. It encodes CAGVRERNQPQHF.

V usage is TRBV29-1 and J usage is TRBJ1-1; 7 bases match TRBD1. The CDR3 contains 12 residues. With V trimmed by 7 bases and J by 5 bases, 7 bases remained unmatched. The germline gives CDR1 SQVTM, CDR2 ANQGSEA. DNA of the CDR3: TGCAGCGCGCGGGACAGCGGAACTGAAGCTTTCTTT. It encodes CSARDSGTEAFF.

J is TRBJ1-5 and V is TRBV15; D unresolved. CDR3 size: 13 residues. V was trimmed by 1 base and J by 3 bases, leaving 4 bases between them. Germline V gives CDR1 LNHNV, CDR2 YYDKDF (reference sequence). In DNA, the CDR3 is TGTGCCACCAGCAGAGTCTACAATCAGCCCCAGCATTTT. It translates to CATSRVYNQPQHF.

The rearrangement links TRBV27 to TRBJ2-7; D unclear. Germline V CDR1 and CDR2: MNHEY, SMNVEV (reference sequence). Trimming stripped 5 bases from V and 5 bases from J, with 10 bases between. The CDR3 spans 12 residues. The CDR3 is CASSQVDNEQYF. The CDR3 nucleotides are TGTGCCAGCAGTCAGGTTGACAACGAGCAGTACTTC.

This sequence joins TRBV6-6 and TRBJ2-1; TRBD1 matches 9 bases. The V gene's germline CDR1 is MNHNY and CDR2 SVGAGI (reference sequence). With 4 bases clipped from V and 6 bases from J, the junction kept 4 bases outside the gene matches. The CDR3 contains 14 residues. The CDR3 reads CASSSSGQGNEQFF. In DNA, the CDR3 is TGTGCCAGCAGTTCCTCGGGACAGGGCAATGAGCAGTTCTTC.

This chain connects TRBV4-2 to TRBJ2-7, with D perhaps TRBD1 (7 bases). CDR3 size: 15 residues. The germline gives CDR1 LGHNA, CDR2 YNFKEQ. Between the trimmed V and J ends, which lost 1 base and 1 base, there was a span of 11 bases. Here the CDR3 reads CASSQVPGGSYEQYF. Written as DNA, the CDR3 is TGTGCCAGCAGCCAAGTCCCAGGGGGGTCCTACGAGCAGTACTTC.

The chain carries TRBV7-2 and TRBJ1-2, with 10 nucleotides matching TRBD1. This CDR3 spans 15 amino acids. CDR1 and CDR2 from the germline V gene are SGHTA and FQGNSA. V gave up 2 bases and J gave up 7 bases; unmatched junction bases: 7. The CDR3 DNA reads TGTGCCAGCAGCTTAATTTCCCGGGACAGGGGTGGCTACACCTTC. Amino acid sequence: CASSLISRDRGGYTF.

The J gene is TRBJ2-2, the V gene TRBV7-9; D ambiguous. V was shortened by 4 bases and J by 3 bases, with 3 bases between the two germline ends. Germline-derived CDR1 and CDR2 are SEHNR and FQNEAQ (reference sequence). CDR3 length: 12 residues. The CDR3 loop is CASSSYTGELFF. CDR3 sequence (DNA): TGTGCCAGCAGCTCATACACCGGGGAGCTGTTTTTT. The full variable domain, in which reference TRBV7-9 and TRBJ2-2 provide the parts outside the CDR3, is DTGVSQNPRHKITKRGQNVTFRCDPISEHNRLYWYRQTLGQGPEFLTYFQNEAQLEKSRLLSDRFSAERPKGSFSTLEIQRTEQGDSAMYLCASSSYTGELFFGEGSRLTVL.

This clone was seen more than once but under ten times. The chain carries TRBV19 and TRBJ1-3; perhaps TRBD1 as D (6 bases). Trimming pared 7 bases from V and 0 bases from J, leaving 13 bases between. This CDR3 is 15 amino acids long. The V gene's germline CDR1 is LNHDA and CDR2 SQIVND (reference sequence). The DNA of the CDR3 is TGTGCCAGTACTCTTGGACAGCACTCTGGAAACACCATATATTTT. Translation: CASTLGQHSGNTIYF.

The V gene is TRBV20-1, the J gene TRBJ1-2, with unresolved D. The germline gives CDR1 DFQATT, CDR2 SNEGSKA (reference sequence). The CDR3 runs 9 residues. CDR3 DNA sequence: TGCAGGGGCCCCGATGTGCGCACCTTC. Protein sequence: CRGPDVRTF.

This chain connects TRBV6-6 to TRBJ2-7; D unresolved. Germline V gives CDR1 MNHNY, CDR2 SVGAGI (reference sequence). The CDR3 spans 13 residues. Trimming removed 0 bases at V and 6 bases at J, with 9 bases between. The CDR3 nucleotides are TGTGCCAGCAGTTACTCGACTGCTGGCGAGCAGTACTTC. Encoded protein: CASSYSTAGEQYF.

The chain uses TRBV6-5 and TRBJ2-1; 10 bases map to TRBD2. J lost 9 bases, V lost 10 bases, and 9 bases had no gene match. The CDR3 spans 13 residues. Germline CDR1 MNHEY, CDR2 SVGAGI. The CDR3 is CANQREGLGEQFF. Written as DNA, the CDR3 is TGTGCCAACCAGCGGGAGGGCCTAGGTGAGCAGTTCTTC.

This chain links TRBV9 with TRBJ2-1; 10 nucleotides match TRBD2. Germline CDR1 is SGDLS and CDR2 is YYNGEE. The V segment lost 3 bases and the J segment 7 bases; nucleotides outside the gene matches: 10. The CDR3 runs 16 residues. This CDR3 reads CASSARLGTSVNEQFF. The CDR3 region has the DNA TGTGCCAGCAGCGCCAGACTGGGGACTAGCGTAAATGAGCAGTTCTTC.

V and J are TRBV5-1 and TRBJ2-7; TRBD1 aligns across 8 bases. The V and J ends lost 4 bases and 1 base, in that order; junction bases with no gene match: 7. CDR3 length equals 15 residues. CDR1 and CDR2 from the germline V gene are SGHRS and YFSETQ. CDR3 DNA: TGCGCCAGCAGCCTGGGACAGGCGCTTTCCTACGAGCAGTACTTC. It specifies CASSLGQALSYEQYF.

Of note for this clone: This CDR3 is also generated by other DNA sequences in the sample. The genes are TRBV10-1 and TRBJ1-5; TRBD1 matches at 8 bases. This CDR3 is 13 amino acids long. The V gene end was trimmed by 9 bases and the J gene end by 5 bases; junction bases not matched to a gene: 6. CDR1 WNHNN and CDR2 SYGVQD come from the germline V gene (reference sequence). Here the CDR3 reads CASSQGVDQPQHF. Here the CDR3 DNA reads TGCGCCAGTTCACAGGGGGTGGATCAGCCCCAGCATTTT.

The chain carries TRBV6-2 or TRBV6-3 and TRBJ1-2, with D perhaps matching TRBD1 (5 bases). Germline-derived CDR1 and CDR2 are MNHEY and SVGEGT. V lost 2 bases and J lost 5, with 9 bases in between. This CDR3 is built from 13 residues. CDR3 residues: CASSYETAYGYTF. CDR3 in DNA: TGTGCCAGCAGTTACGAGACAGCGTATGGCTACACCTTC.

The CDR3 loop reads CASSVDRWIRDRAANTEAFF. CDR3 nucleotides: TGTGCCAGCAGCGTAGATCGTTGGATCCGGGACAGGGCCGCGAACACTGAAGCTTTCTTT. This sequence joins TRBV9 and TRBJ1-1; TRBD1 matches 9 bases. The CDR3 sequence is 20 residues long. J was trimmed by 1 base and V by 0 bases; bases with no gene match: 16. Germline V gene lookup returns CDR1 SGDLS and CDR2 YYNGEE.

The V call is TRBV18, the J call TRBJ1-6; D is uncertain. This CDR3 is 16 amino acids long. Germline CDR1 and CDR2: KGHSH and LQKENI. Trimming took off 3 bases at V and 9 bases at J, with 18 bases between the two ends. CDR3 sequence reads: CASSPNQPGGISPLHF. The CDR3 DNA is TGTGCCAGCTCACCGAATCAGCCCGGAGGTATTTCACCCCTCCACTTT.

The V call is TRBV5-5, the J call TRBJ2-7, with TRBD1 as a possible D gene (6 bases). Trimming cost V 2 bases and J 0 bases, with 12 bases left between them. CDR3 length: 15 residues. Germline V gene sequence: CDR1 SGHKS, CDR2 YYEKEE (reference sequence). The CDR3 nucleotides read TGTGCCAGCAGCTTACCCGACAGGAGCTCCTACGAGCAGTACTTC. This translates into CASSLPDRSSYEQYF. The full variable domain, rest sourced from reference TRBV5-5 and TRBJ2-7, is DAGVTQSPTHLIKTRGQQVTLRCSPISGHKSVSWYQQVLGQGPQFIFQYYEKEERGRGNFPDRFSARQFPNYSSELNVNALLLGDSALYLCASSLPDRSSYEQYFGPGTRLTVT.

The chain links TRBV21-1 to TRBJ1-1; the table's D call, TRBD1, was not checked against the DNA. TRBV21-1 is described as a pseudogene. This CDR3 has 16 amino acids. This CDR3 is CASRKGDRGRGTEAFF. In DNA, the CDR3 is TGTGCCAGCAGGAAGGGGGACAGGGGGCGCGGGACTGAAGCTTTCTTT.

The chain couples TRBV3-1 (or the pseudogene TRBV3-2) to TRBJ1-5; D not certain. There are 15 residues in the CDR3. V dropped 1 base and J dropped 3 bases, with 10 bases sitting between them. Germline V gives CDR1 LGHDT, CDR2 YNNKEL (reference sequence). The chain's CDR3 is CASSQGRFTNQPQHF. DNA of the CDR3: TGTGCCAGCAGCCAAGGCAGGTTTACCAATCAGCCCCAGCATTTT.

The V and J genes are TRBV4-2 and TRBJ2-3; 8 bases line up with TRBD1. This CDR3 is 14 amino acids long. The junction had 1 base not matched to a gene; V was cut back by 0 bases and J by 5 bases. Germline V gene lookup returns CDR1 LGHNA and CDR2 YNFKEQ. The CDR3 loop reads CASSQDTGGDTQYF. CDR3 DNA: TGTGCCAGCAGCCAAGATACAGGGGGAGATACGCAGTATTTT.

The rearrangement joins TRBV9 to TRBJ2-1, with TRBD1 identical over 9 bases. Germline V lookup: CDR1 SGDLS, CDR2 YYNGEE. Trimming removed 3 bases from V and 3 bases from J; junction bases left unmatched: 10. The CDR3 consists of 17 residues. The CDR3 sequence: CASSDLGQGSIYNEQFF. The CDR3 coding sequence is TGTGCCAGCAGCGACCTCGGACAGGGGAGCATCTACAATGAGCAGTTCTTC.

J is TRBJ2-1 and V is TRBV27; unclear D gene. This CDR3 has 12 amino acids. The V gene lost 4 bases and the J gene lost 7 bases, with 8 bases spanning the gap. Germline V gene data show CDR1 as MNHEY and CDR2 as SMNVEV (reference sequence). The CDR3 is CASSSHLNEQFF. The CDR3 coding sequence is TGTGCCAGCAGTTCGCACTTAAATGAGCAGTTCTTC.

The gene calls are TRBV28 and TRBJ2-7; possibly TRBD2 for D (5 bases). The V and J ends lost 7 bases and 7 bases respectively, with 14 bases between them. CDR3 length equals 12 residues. The germline CDR1 and CDR2 sequences are MDHEN and SYDVKM. In DNA, the CDR3 is TGTGCCAGCAAATGGGCTGGAGGTGAGCAGTACTTC. Amino acid sequence: CASKWAGGEQYF.

The rearrangement links TRBV10-1 to TRBJ2-1; 9 positions agree with TRBD1. The CDR3 is 14 amino acids. The germline CDR1 and CDR2 sequences are WNHNN and SYGVQD (reference sequence). Trimming at V came to 6 bases and at J to 9 bases, leaving 9 bases not matched to a gene. CDR3 sequence: CASRTGQGSREQFF. The CDR3 coding sequence is TGCGCCAGCAGAACGGGACAGGGTTCTCGTGAGCAGTTCTTC.

The chain is built from TRBV4-1 and TRBJ1-2, with TRBD1 matching over 12 bases. The V gene's germline CDR1 is MGHRA and CDR2 YSYEKL. The CDR3 is 15 residues long. Trimming removed 0 bases from V and 8 bases from J; junction bases left unmatched: 4. The chain's CDR3 is CASSQDGTGGYGYTF. CDR3 nucleotide sequence: TGCGCCAGCAGCCAAGATGGGACAGGGGGCTACGGCTACACCTTC.